What follows describes a single T cell receptor (delta chain). Its antigen is undetermined. This sample stems from a study of Vδ1+ human thymocytes. RNA was extracted from the cells and then reverse transcribed. The CDR3 regions were amplified by multiplex PCR from V-gene primers to a constant-region primer. TCRdb reprocessed the multiplex PCR reads using CATT. Altogether around 19,000 delta-chain clones are present, around 7.4% being singletons, with the ten largest covering approximately 0.93%. Whole-study findings and limits: In the thymus, TRG and TRD repertoires looked highly polyclonal with Gaussian CDR3 lengths.

The germline gives CDR1 TSWWSYY, CDR2 QGS. The CDR3 is 20 amino acids. J was trimmed by 0 bases and V by 2 bases; bases with no gene match: 16. What was sequenced was Vdelta1+ gamma-delta thymocytes from the thymus. Described subset: FACS-sorted CD3+ TCRalphabeta- TCRVdelta1+ TCRVdelta2- thymocytes. J is TRDJ1 and V is TRDV1, with 9 bases aligning to TRDD3. The TCR sequence derives from a child less than two years old who had congenital heart surgery. The CDR3 reads CALGEYFGDTQRGYTDKLIF. The DNA for the CDR3 is TGTGCTCTTGGGGAATATTTTGGGGATACGCAACGGGGCTACACCGATAAACTCATCTTT.